The TCR beta chain described here comes from a study of T cells expressing NK-cell markers. General study points: Similarly, these clonotypes led the CD3+CD56-NKG2C+ fraction as well in several donors.

From its re-call of the 5' RACE reads, TCRdb lists each CDR3 protein once, without DNA. The specimen's table records some 410,000 distinct CDR3 sequences. CDR1 is GTSNPN and CDR2 is SVGIG in the germline V gene (reference sequence). This CDR3 is built from 15 residues. In regard to this clonotype: Its cognate antigen is unknown.

The sample consisted of blood T cells: a sorted CD56 or NKG2C T cell subset, CD4+ or CD8+ T cells, or bulk PBMC T cells (not recorded which). The TCR sequence derives from a woman between 18 and 75 years old in good health. The chain employs TRBV30 and TRBJ1-5; as DNA is missing, the TRBD1 call by TCRdb cannot be tested. CDR3 in amino acids: CAWSSGQGAYQPQHF.